This T cell receptor beta chain was identified in a study of blood T cell repertoires in COVID-19. Overall study: From the United States, Italy and Spain came samples of acute and convalescent COVID-19. In each case, the material was cDNA or gDNA derived from T cells, B-cell-depleted T cells, or PBMCs.

The V end was cut by 11 bases, the J end by 2 bases, with 13 bases between. CDR1 is SGHTA, CDR2 FQGTGA, per germline. The CDR3 extends over 13 amino acids. Authors' data handling: Amplification of reference gene primers provided the estimated nucleated cell counts. TCRdb's copy holds only in-frame clones and misses some; the assay was immunoSEQ multiplex PCR. The V and J calls and clone size come from that table; D and trimming were worked out from the DNA. The sample records approximately 340,000 clones, about 83% being singletons. This TCR derives from a man aged 30 to 39 with active or convalescent COVID-19. The chain has TRBV7-3 and TRBJ2-1; D possibly corresponds to TRBD2 (6 bases). The specimen sequenced was peripheral blood. The CDR3 is CASGTGAYNEQFF. For the CDR3, the DNA is TGTGCCTCCGGGACTGGCGCCTACAATGAGCAGTTCTTC.